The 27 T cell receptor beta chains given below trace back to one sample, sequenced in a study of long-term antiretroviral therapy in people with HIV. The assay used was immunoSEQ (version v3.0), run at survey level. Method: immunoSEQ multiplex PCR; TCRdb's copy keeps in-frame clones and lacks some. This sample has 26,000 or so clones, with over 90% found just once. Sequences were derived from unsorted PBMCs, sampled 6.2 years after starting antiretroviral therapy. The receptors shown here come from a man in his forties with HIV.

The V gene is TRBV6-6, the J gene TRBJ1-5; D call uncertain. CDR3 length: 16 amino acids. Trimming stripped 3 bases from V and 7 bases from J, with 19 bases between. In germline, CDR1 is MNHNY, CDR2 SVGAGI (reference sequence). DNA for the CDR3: TGTGCCAGCAGTTATCATTTGGACGGTAACGGGCAGCCCCAGCATTTT. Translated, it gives CASSYHLDGNGQPQHF.

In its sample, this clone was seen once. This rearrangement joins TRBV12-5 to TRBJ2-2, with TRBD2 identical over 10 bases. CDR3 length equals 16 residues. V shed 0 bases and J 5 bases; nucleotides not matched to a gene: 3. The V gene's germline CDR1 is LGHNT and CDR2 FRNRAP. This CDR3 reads CASGLVRTSGTGELFF. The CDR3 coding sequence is TGTGCTAGTGGTTTGGTAAGGACTAGCGGAACCGGGGAGCTGTTTTTT.

The CDR3: CASGYPASGGHTDTQYF. The CDR3 nucleotides are TGTGCTAGTGGTTACCCGGCTAGCGGGGGTCACACAGATACGCAGTATTTT. The chain employs TRBV12-5 and TRBJ2-3; 10 bases match TRBD2. The CDR3 is 17 amino acids. The germline gives CDR1 LGHNT, CDR2 FRNRAP. V dropped 4 bases and J dropped 2; count of bases not matched to a gene: 9.

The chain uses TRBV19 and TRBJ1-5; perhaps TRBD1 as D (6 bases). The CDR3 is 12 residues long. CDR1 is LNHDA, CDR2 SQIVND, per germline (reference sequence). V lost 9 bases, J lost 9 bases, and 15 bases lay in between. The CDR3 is CASRGGGTPQHF. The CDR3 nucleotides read TGTGCCAGCAGGGGTGGGGGGACGCCCCAGCATTTT.

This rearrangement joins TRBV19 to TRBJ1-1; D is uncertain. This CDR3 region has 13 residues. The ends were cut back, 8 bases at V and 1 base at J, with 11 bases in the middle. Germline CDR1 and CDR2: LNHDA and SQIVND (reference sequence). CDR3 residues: CASAIGPNTEAFF. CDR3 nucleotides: TGTGCCAGTGCCATTGGGCCGAACACTGAAGCTTTCTTT.

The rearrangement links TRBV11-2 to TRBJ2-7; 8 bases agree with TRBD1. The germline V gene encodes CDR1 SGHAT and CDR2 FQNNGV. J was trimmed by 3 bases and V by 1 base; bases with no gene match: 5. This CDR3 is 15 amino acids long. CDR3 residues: CASSLAPGQDYEQYF. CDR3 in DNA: TGTGCCAGCAGCTTAGCACCGGGACAGGACTACGAGCAGTACTTC.

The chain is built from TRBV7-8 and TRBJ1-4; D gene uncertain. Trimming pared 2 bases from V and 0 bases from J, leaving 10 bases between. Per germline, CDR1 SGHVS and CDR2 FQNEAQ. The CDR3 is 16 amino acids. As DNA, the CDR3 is TGTGCCAGCAGCTTAATATCCACCGCAACTAATGAAAAACTGTTTTTT. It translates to CASSLISTATNEKLFF.

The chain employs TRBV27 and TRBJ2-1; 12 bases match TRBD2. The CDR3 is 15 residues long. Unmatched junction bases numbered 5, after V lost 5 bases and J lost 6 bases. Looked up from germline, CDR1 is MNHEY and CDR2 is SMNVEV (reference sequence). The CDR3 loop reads CASSLGTSGRNEQFF. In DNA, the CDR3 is TGTGCCAGCAGTCTAGGGACTAGCGGGCGCAATGAGCAGTTCTTC.

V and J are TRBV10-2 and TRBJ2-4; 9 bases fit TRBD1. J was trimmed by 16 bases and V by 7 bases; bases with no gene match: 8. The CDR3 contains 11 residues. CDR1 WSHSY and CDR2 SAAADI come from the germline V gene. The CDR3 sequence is CASMGGQGYYF. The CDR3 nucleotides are TGCGCCAGCATGGGGGGACAGGGTTATTACTTC.

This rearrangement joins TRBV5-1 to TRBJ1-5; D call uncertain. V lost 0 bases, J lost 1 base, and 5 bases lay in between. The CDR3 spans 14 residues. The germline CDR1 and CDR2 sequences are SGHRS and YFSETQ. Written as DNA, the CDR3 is TGCGCCAGCAGCTTGGATGGGAGCAATCAGCCCCAGCATTTT. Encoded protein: CASSLDGSNQPQHF. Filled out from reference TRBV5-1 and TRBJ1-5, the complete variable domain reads KAGVTQTPRYLIKTRGQQVTLSCSPISGHRSVSWYQQTPGQGLQFLFEYFSETQRNKGNFPGRFSGRQFSNSRSEMNVSTLELGDSALYLCASSLDGSNQPQHFGDGTRLSIL.

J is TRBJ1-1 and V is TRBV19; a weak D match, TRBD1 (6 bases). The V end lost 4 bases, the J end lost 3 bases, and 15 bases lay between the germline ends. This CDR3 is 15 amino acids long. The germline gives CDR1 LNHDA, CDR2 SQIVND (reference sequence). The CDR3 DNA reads TGTGCCAGTAGTAAAAGACAGGCGATCGACACTGAAGCTTTCTTT. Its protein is CASSKRQAIDTEAFF.

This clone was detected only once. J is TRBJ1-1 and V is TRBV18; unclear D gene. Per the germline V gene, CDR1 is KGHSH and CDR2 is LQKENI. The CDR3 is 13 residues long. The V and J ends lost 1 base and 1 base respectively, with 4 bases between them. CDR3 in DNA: TGTGCCAGCTCACCACAGGGGAACACTGAAGCTTTCTTT. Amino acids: CASSPQGNTEAFF.

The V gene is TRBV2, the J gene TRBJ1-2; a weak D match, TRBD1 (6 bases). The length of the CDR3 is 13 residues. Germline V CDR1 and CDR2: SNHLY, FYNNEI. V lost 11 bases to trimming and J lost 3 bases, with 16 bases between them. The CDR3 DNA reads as TGTGCCGGGGGCCTCCAGGGTGACTATGGCTACACCTTC. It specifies CAGGLQGDYGYTF.

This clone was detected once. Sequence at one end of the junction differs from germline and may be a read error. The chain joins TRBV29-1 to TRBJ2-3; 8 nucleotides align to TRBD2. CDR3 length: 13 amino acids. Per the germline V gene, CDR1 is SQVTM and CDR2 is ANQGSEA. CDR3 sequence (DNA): TGCAGCGTGGAAGCGGGGGCCACAGATACGCAGTATTTT. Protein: CSVEAGATDTQYF.

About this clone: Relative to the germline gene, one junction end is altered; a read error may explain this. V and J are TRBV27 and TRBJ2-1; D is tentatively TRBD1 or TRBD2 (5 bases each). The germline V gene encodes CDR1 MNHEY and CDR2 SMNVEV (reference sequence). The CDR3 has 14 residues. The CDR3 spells CASSLGTTYNEQFF. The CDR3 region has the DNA TGTGCCAGCAGTTTAGGGACCACCTATAATGAGCAGTTCTTC.

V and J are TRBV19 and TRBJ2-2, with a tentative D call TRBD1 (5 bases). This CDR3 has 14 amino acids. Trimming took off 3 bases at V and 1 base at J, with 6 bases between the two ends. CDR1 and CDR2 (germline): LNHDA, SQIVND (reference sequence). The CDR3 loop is CASSIQGNTGELFF. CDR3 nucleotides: TGTGCCAGTAGTATCCAGGGGAACACCGGGGAGCTGTTTTTT.

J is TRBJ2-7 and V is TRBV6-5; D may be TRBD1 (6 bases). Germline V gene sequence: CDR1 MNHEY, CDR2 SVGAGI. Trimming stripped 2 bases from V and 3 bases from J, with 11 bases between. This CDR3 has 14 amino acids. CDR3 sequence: CASSYGDTIYEQYF. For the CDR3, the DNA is TGTGCCAGCAGTTACGGGGACACTATCTACGAGCAGTACTTC.

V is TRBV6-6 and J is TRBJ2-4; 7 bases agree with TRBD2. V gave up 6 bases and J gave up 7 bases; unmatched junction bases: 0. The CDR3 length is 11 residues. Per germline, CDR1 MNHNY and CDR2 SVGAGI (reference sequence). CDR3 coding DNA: TGTGCCAGCAGCGGGGGGAACATTCAGTACTTC. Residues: CASSGGNIQYF.

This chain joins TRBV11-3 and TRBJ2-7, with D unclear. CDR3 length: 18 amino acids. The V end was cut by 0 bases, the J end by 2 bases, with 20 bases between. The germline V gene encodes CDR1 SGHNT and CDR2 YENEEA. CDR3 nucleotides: TGTGCCAGCAGCTTAGATTCCTGGCTAATCCGGGCGCCCTACGAGCAGTACTTC. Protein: CASSLDSWLIRAPYEQYF. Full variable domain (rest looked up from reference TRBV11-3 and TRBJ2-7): EAGVVQSPRYKIIEKKQPVAFWCNPISGHNTLYWYLQNLGQGPELLIRYENEEAVDDSQLPKDRFSAERLKGVDSTLKIQPAELGDSAVYLCASSLDSWLIRAPYEQYFGPGTRLTVT.

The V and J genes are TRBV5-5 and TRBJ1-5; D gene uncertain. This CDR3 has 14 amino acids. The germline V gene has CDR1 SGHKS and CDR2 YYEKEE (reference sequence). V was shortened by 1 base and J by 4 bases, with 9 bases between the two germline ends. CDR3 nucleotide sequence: TGTGCCAGCAGCTTGCGGATGGAGAATCAGCCCCAGCATTTT. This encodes CASSLRMENQPQHF. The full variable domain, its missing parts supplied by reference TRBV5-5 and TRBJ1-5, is DAGVTQSPTHLIKTRGQQVTLRCSPISGHKSVSWYQQVLGQGPQFIFQYYEKEERGRGNFPDRFSARQFPNYSSELNVNALLLGDSALYLCASSLRMENQPQHFGDGTRLSIL.

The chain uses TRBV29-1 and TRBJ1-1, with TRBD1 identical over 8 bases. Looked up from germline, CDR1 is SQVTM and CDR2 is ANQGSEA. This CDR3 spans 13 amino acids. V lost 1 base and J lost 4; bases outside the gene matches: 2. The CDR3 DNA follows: TGCAGCGTTGAAGGGACAGGGACCACTGAAGCTTTCTTT. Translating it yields CSVEGTGTTEAFF.

The CDR3 nucleotides are TGCAGCGTGGTGAACAACCCCAATGAGCAGTTCTTC. Translating gives CSVVNNPNEQFF. The V gene is TRBV29-1, the J gene TRBJ2-1, with D uncertain. The CDR3 sequence is 12 residues long. Germline V gives CDR1 SQVTM, CDR2 ANQGSEA. V lost 6 bases and J lost 6, with 12 bases in between.

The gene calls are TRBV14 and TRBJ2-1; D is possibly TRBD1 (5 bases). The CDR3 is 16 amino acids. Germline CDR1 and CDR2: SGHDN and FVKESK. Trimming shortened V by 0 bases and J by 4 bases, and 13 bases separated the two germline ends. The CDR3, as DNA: TGTGCCAGCAGCCAAGATAGGGCAGGGTGGTACAATGAGCAGTTCTTC. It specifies CASSQDRAGWYNEQFF. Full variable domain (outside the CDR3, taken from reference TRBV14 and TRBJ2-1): EAGVTQFPSHSVIEKGQTVTLRCDPISGHDNLYWYRRVMGKEIKFLLHFVKESKQDESGMPNNRFLAERTGGTYSTLKVQPAELEDSGVYFCASSQDRAGWYNEQFFGPGTRLTVL.

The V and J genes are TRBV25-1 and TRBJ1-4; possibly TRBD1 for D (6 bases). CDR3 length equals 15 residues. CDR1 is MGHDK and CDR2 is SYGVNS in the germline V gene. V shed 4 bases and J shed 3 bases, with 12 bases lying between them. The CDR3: CASSVREGANEKLFF. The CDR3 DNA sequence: TGTGCCAGCAGTGTCAGGGAGGGGGCTAATGAAAAACTGTTTTTT.

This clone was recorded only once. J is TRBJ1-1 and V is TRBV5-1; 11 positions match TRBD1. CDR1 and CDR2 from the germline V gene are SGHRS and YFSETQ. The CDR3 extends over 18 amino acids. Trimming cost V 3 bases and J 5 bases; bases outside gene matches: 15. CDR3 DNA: TGCGCCAGCAGCTGGACCGGGACAGGGGGTGGAGGGTTGACTGAAGCTTTCTTT. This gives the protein CASSWTGTGGGGLTEAFF.

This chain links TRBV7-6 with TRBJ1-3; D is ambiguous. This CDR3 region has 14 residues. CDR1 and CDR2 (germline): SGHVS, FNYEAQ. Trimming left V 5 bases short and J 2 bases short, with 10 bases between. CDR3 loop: CASSGNGPGNTIYF. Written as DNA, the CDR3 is TGTGCCAGCAGCGGGAACGGGCCTGGAAACACCATATATTTT.

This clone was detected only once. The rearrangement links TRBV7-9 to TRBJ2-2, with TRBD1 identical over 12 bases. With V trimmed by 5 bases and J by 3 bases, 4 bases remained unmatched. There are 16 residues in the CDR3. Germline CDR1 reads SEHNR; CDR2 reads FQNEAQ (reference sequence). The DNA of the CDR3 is TGTGCCAGCAGCCAGGGACAGGGGGCTTACACCGGGGAGCTGTTTTTT. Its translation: CASSQGQGAYTGELFF. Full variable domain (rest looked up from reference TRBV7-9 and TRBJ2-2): DTGVSQNPRHKITKRGQNVTFRCDPISEHNRLYWYRQTLGQGPEFLTYFQNEAQLEKSRLLSDRFSAERPKGSFSTLEIQRTEQGDSAMYLCASSQGQGAYTGELFFGEGSRLTVL.